This passage covers 28 T cell receptor beta chains from one sample sequenced in a study. This table comes from immunoSEQ multiplex PCR, and its TCRdb copy is limited to in-frame clones, with some not included. Altogether about 50,000 clones are present, 80% to 95% being singletons, with the ten largest covering approximately 12%. Sequencing was performed on PBMCs. The receptors originated from a man aged 40-49 years with rheumatoid arthritis.

This sequence joins TRBV27 and TRBJ2-7; TRBD1 agrees at 9 bases. The V segment lost 6 bases and the J segment 2 bases; nucleotides outside the gene matches: 5. The germline CDR1 and CDR2 sequences are MNHEY and SMNVEV (reference sequence). The CDR3 loop spans 14 amino acids. The CDR3 reads CASRPGQGAYEQYF. The CDR3 region has the DNA TGTGCCAGCAGGCCGGGACAGGGTGCCTACGAGCAGTACTTC.

The chain couples TRBV3-1 (or the pseudogene TRBV3-2) to TRBJ1-2; D not resolved. V dropped 6 bases and J dropped 2 bases, with 13 bases sitting between them. The germline V gene has CDR1 LGHDT and CDR2 YNNKEL (reference sequence). The CDR3 totals 14 residues. The CDR3 region has the DNA TGTGCCAGCAGTCCGCCGGCACCCAACTATGGCTACACCTTC. Translation gives CASSPPAPNYGYTF.

V is TRBV6-4 and J is TRBJ2-5; 10 bases are a match to TRBD2. The CDR3 extends over 15 amino acids. J was trimmed by 4 bases and V by 3 bases; bases with no gene match: 5. Germline lookup yields CDR1 MRHNA and CDR2 SNTAGT. CDR3 nucleotides: TGTGCCAGCAGTGAGCTAGCGGGGGCCGGAGAGACCCAGTACTTC. It is translated as CASSELAGAGETQYF.

The genes are TRBV24-1 and TRBJ2-2; 9 bases are a match to TRBD1. In germline, CDR1 is KGHDR, CDR2 SFDVKD. Trimming removed 7 bases from V and 7 bases from J; junction bases left unmatched: 6. The CDR3 sequence is 14 residues long. CDR3: CATRPGQGNGELFF. CDR3 in DNA: TGTGCCACCAGACCGGGACAGGGAAACGGGGAGCTGTTTTTT.

V and J are TRBV27 and TRBJ2-2; D may match TRBD1 or TRBD2 (6 bases each). The V end was cut by 8 bases, the J end by 5 bases, with 15 bases between. CDR1 is MNHEY, CDR2 SMNVEV, per germline (reference sequence). There are 14 residues in the CDR3. This CDR3 reads CASSKGGRTGELFF. The CDR3 DNA is TGTGCCAGCTCCAAGGGGGGTCGGACCGGGGAGCTGTTTTTT.

The V and J genes are TRBV11-3 and TRBJ2-7; D is possibly TRBD1 or TRBD2 (5 bases each). Germline lookup yields CDR1 SGHNT and CDR2 YENEEA. V shed 3 bases and J shed 1 base, with 7 bases lying between them. The CDR3 is made up of 13 amino acids. As DNA, the CDR3 is TGTGCCAGCAGCTTTGGGGGTTCCTACGAGCAGTACTTC. As protein: CASSFGGSYEQYF.

The chain uses TRBV19 and TRBJ2-2, with D maybe TRBD2 (6 bases). The germline V and J ends were trimmed by 0 bases and 8 bases, with 7 bases remaining between them. Germline-derived CDR1 and CDR2 are LNHDA and SQIVND (reference sequence). The CDR3 loop spans 13 amino acids. The CDR3 sequence: CASSIDREGELFF. CDR3 DNA sequence: TGTGCCAGTAGTATAGATCGGGAGGGGGAGCTGTTTTTT.

The chain joins TRBV5-1 to TRBJ1-5, with D hard to call. This CDR3 contains 14 residues. Germline V gene data show CDR1 as SGHRS and CDR2 as YFSETQ. The V and J ends lost 3 bases and 5 bases respectively, with 12 bases between them. CDR3 in DNA: TGCGCCAGCAGCTACGGGGAGGGCGATCAGCCCCAGCATTTT. Translated: CASSYGEGDQPQHF.

The chain recombines TRBV5-5 with TRBJ2-2, with D possibly TRBD1 on 5 matching bases. Deletions cut 0 bases from V and 5 bases from J, with 14 bases between. CDR1 and CDR2 from the germline V gene are SGHKS and YYEKEE (reference sequence). The CDR3 has 16 amino acids. The CDR3 here is CASSLVVGVGTGELFF. In DNA form, the CDR3 reads TGTGCCAGCAGCTTGGTGGTAGGGGTGGGGACCGGGGAGCTGTTTTTT. Combining the CDR3 with reference TRBV5-5 and TRBJ2-2 gives the whole variable domain DAGVTQSPTHLIKTRGQQVTLRCSPISGHKSVSWYQQVLGQGPQFIFQYYEKEERGRGNFPDRFSARQFPNYSSELNVNALLLGDSALYLCASSLVVGVGTGELFFGEGSRLTVL.

V is TRBV5-6 and J is TRBJ1-5; maybe TRBD1 (5 bases). The CDR3 consists of 15 residues. Trimming cost V 0 bases and J 5 bases, with 12 bases left between them. CDR1 SGHDT and CDR2 YYEEEE come from the germline V gene. The DNA for the CDR3 is TGTGCCAGCAGCTTGGCCTTGACAGAGGATCAGCCCCAGCATTTT. Protein sequence: CASSLALTEDQPQHF.

The chain recombines TRBV7-6 with TRBJ2-1; TRBD2 matches at 9 bases. The CDR3 has 15 amino acids. In germline, CDR1 is SGHVS, CDR2 FNYEAQ. With V trimmed by 1 base and J by 7 bases, 5 bases remained unmatched. CDR3 nucleotide sequence: TGTGCCAGCAGCTTAGTAGCGGGGGAAAGAAATGAGCAGTTCTTC. This translates into CASSLVAGERNEQFF.

CDR3 coding DNA: TGTGCCAGCAGCCGGACAGGAGGTAGTGAAAAACTGTTTTTT. Amino acid sequence: CASSRTGGSEKLFF. The genes are TRBV13 and TRBJ1-4, with 7 positions matching TRBD1. CDR1 is PRHDT, CDR2 FYEKMQ, per germline (reference sequence). The CDR3 spans 14 residues. Trimming at V came to 5 bases and at J to 7 bases, leaving 7 bases not matched to a gene. Full variable domain (remainder filled in from reference TRBV13 and TRBJ1-4): AAGVIQSPRHLIKEKRETATLKCYPIPRHDTVYWYQQGPGQDPQFLISFYEKMQSDKGSIPDRFSAQQFSDYHSELNMSSLELGDSALYFCASSRTGGSEKLFFGSGTQLSVL.

The chain joins TRBV6-5 to TRBJ1-1; the match to TRBD1 covers 8 bases. This CDR3 spans 15 amino acids. CDR1 MNHEY and CDR2 SVGAGI come from the germline V gene. The junction had 6 bases not matched to a gene; V was cut back by 5 bases and J by 1 base. DNA for the CDR3: TGTGCCAGCAGTCCGGGACAGGTAGCGAACACTGAAGCTTTCTTT. Its translation is CASSPGQVANTEAFF.

The rearrangement uses TRBV25-1 and TRBJ2-7, with a tentative D call TRBD1 (5 bases). This CDR3 contains 14 residues. CDR1 MGHDK and CDR2 SYGVNS come from the germline V gene. Between the trimmed V and J ends, which lost 2 bases and 4 bases, there was a span of 12 bases. In DNA, the CDR3 is TGTGCCAGCAGTGAACAGGGCGGAATATACGAGCAGTACTTC. The encoded protein is CASSEQGGIYEQYF.

The V and J genes are TRBV27 and TRBJ1-6, with D possibly matching TRBD1 (5 bases). The V and J ends lost 6 bases and 7 bases respectively, with 16 bases between them. Germline V CDR1 and CDR2: MNHEY, SMNVEV (reference sequence). The length of the CDR3 is 15 residues. DNA of the CDR3: TGTGCCAGCAGCCTTGAGGGGCTCCGAAATTCACCCCTCCACTTT. Translated, it gives CASSLEGLRNSPLHF.

The chain recombines TRBV18 with TRBJ2-5; TRBD2 aligns across 11 bases. Germline values: CDR1 KGHSH, CDR2 LQKENI. The CDR3 sequence is 16 residues long. J was trimmed by 5 bases and V by 3 bases; bases with no gene match: 8. The CDR3 bases are TGTGCCAGCTCACCGGTTAGCGGGGGGGCCGGTGAGACCCAGTACTTC. This translates into CASSPVSGGAGETQYF.

The V gene is TRBV19, the J gene TRBJ1-6, with 9 bases identical to TRBD1. There are 14 residues in the CDR3. After removal of 6 bases from V and 10 bases from J, the junction contained 7 bases not matched to a gene. Per the germline V gene, CDR1 is LNHDA and CDR2 is SQIVND (reference sequence). CDR3 amino acids: CASRTTGGQSPLHF. DNA for the CDR3: TGTGCCAGTAGGACGACAGGGGGACAATCACCCCTCCACTTT.

The rearrangement links TRBV5-1 to TRBJ1-1, with a weak D call TRBD1 (5 bases). Trimming left V 1 base short and J 5 bases short, with 9 bases between. The CDR3 has 13 residues. Germline V CDR1 and CDR2: SGHRS, YFSETQ. In nucleotides, the CDR3 is TGCGCCAGCAGCTTGCCCGGGGGGACTGAAGCTTTCTTT. Residues: CASSLPGGTEAFF.

V is TRBV5-1 and J is TRBJ1-2; 9 bases map to TRBD1. This CDR3 comprises 14 residues. Trimming at V came to 4 bases and at J to 2 bases, leaving 3 bases not matched to a gene. Germline V lookup: CDR1 SGHRS, CDR2 YFSETQ. The CDR3 nucleotides are TGCGCCAGCAGCGCTGGACAGGGGAACTATGGCTACACCTTC. The encoded protein is CASSAGQGNYGYTF.

The chain employs TRBV5-1 and TRBJ2-7; D uncertain. Trimming cost V 4 bases and J 7 bases, with 21 bases left between them. Per the germline V gene, CDR1 is SGHRS and CDR2 is YFSETQ. This CDR3 is 15 amino acids long. The CDR3 nucleotides read TGCGCCAGCAGCCTAGACAATTCTGTTAGGAGTGAGCAGTACTTC. This translates into CASSLDNSVRSEQYF.

The chain employs TRBV25-1 and TRBJ2-1; the match to TRBD2 covers 15 bases. After removal of 1 base from V and 6 bases from J, the junction contained 7 bases not matched to a gene. This CDR3 is built from 18 residues. CDR1 is MGHDK, CDR2 SYGVNS, per germline. The CDR3 DNA sequence: TGTGCCAGCAGTGAATCCCGGACTAGCGGGAGGGCCGTCAATGAGCAGTTCTTC. It yields the protein CASSESRTSGRAVNEQFF.

This rearrangement joins TRBV6-5 to TRBJ1-6; TRBD1 matches at 9 bases. After removal of 6 bases from V and 5 bases from J, the junction contained 2 bases not matched to a gene. The CDR3 sequence is 14 residues long. CDR1 is MNHEY and CDR2 is SVGAGI in the germline V gene. The CDR3 protein is CASSWDRDNSPLHF. The CDR3 DNA reads TGTGCCAGCAGCTGGGACAGGGATAATTCACCCCTCCACTTT.

The chain recombines TRBV24-1 with TRBJ2-2; TRBD2 matches 12 bases. The CDR3 has 19 residues. The trim removed 5 bases at V and 4 bases at J, leaving 13 bases unmatched. Germline CDR1 reads KGHDR; CDR2 reads SFDVKD. The CDR3 is CATSALRFLAGGGTGELFF. The CDR3 bases are TGTGCCACCAGTGCCCTGAGGTTCCTAGCGGGAGGGGGCACCGGGGAGCTGTTTTTT.

This clone was picked up one time. The chain uses TRBV19 and TRBJ1-1; D is unresolved. Trimming cost V 8 bases and J 4 bases, with 14 bases left between them. The V gene's germline CDR1 is LNHDA and CDR2 SQIVND (reference sequence). This CDR3 region has 13 residues. CDR3 amino acids: CASSTSTVTEAFF. In DNA, the CDR3 is TGTGCCAGTTCAACTTCGACGGTCACTGAAGCTTTCTTT.

The chain carries TRBV27 and TRBJ1-1; 12 nucleotides match TRBD1. The CDR3 is 17 residues long. From germline, CDR1 is MNHEY and CDR2 SMNVEV (reference sequence). Trimming at V came to 5 bases and at J to 5 bases, leaving 12 bases not matched to a gene. The chain's CDR3 is CASSHDRDRGRGTEAFF. The CDR3 region has the DNA TGTGCCAGCAGTCACGACCGGGACAGGGGGCGCGGAACTGAAGCTTTCTTT.

The chain links TRBV3-1 (or the pseudogene TRBV3-2) to TRBJ2-3; a weak D match, TRBD2 (7 bases). V was shortened by 8 bases and J by 2 bases, with 14 bases between the two germline ends. The length of the CDR3 is 14 residues. The germline gives CDR1 LGHDT, CDR2 YNNKEL (reference sequence). Written as DNA, the CDR3 is TGTGCCAGCGGGACGGGGGGCCTCACAGATACGCAGTATTTT. Its protein product is CASGTGGLTDTQYF.

This clone appeared once. V usage is TRBV25-1 and J usage is TRBJ1-1, with a tentative D call TRBD1 (5 bases). The CDR3 has 13 residues. V dropped 1 base and J dropped 6 bases, with 9 bases sitting between them. CDR1 is MGHDK and CDR2 is SYGVNS in the germline V gene. The CDR3 DNA follows: TGTGCCAGCAGTGAATGGGAACAGGCTGAAGCTTTCTTT. Translated, it gives CASSEWEQAEAFF. The full variable domain, rest sourced from reference TRBV25-1 and TRBJ1-1, is EADIYQTPRYLVIGTGKKITLECSQTMGHDKMYWYQQDPGMELHLIHYSYGVNSTEKGDLSSESTVSRIRTEHFPLTLESARPSHTSQYLCASSEWEQAEAFFGQGTRLTVV.

The rearrangement joins TRBV4-1 to TRBJ1-1; 8 positions match TRBD1. From germline, CDR1 is MGHRA and CDR2 YSYEKL. The V and J ends lost 1 base and 4 bases, in that order; junction bases with no gene match: 8. The CDR3 has 16 residues. The chain's CDR3 is CASSQVGTGGSTEAFF. The CDR3 DNA reads as TGCGCCAGCAGCCAAGTGGGGACAGGCGGGAGCACTGAAGCTTTCTTT.